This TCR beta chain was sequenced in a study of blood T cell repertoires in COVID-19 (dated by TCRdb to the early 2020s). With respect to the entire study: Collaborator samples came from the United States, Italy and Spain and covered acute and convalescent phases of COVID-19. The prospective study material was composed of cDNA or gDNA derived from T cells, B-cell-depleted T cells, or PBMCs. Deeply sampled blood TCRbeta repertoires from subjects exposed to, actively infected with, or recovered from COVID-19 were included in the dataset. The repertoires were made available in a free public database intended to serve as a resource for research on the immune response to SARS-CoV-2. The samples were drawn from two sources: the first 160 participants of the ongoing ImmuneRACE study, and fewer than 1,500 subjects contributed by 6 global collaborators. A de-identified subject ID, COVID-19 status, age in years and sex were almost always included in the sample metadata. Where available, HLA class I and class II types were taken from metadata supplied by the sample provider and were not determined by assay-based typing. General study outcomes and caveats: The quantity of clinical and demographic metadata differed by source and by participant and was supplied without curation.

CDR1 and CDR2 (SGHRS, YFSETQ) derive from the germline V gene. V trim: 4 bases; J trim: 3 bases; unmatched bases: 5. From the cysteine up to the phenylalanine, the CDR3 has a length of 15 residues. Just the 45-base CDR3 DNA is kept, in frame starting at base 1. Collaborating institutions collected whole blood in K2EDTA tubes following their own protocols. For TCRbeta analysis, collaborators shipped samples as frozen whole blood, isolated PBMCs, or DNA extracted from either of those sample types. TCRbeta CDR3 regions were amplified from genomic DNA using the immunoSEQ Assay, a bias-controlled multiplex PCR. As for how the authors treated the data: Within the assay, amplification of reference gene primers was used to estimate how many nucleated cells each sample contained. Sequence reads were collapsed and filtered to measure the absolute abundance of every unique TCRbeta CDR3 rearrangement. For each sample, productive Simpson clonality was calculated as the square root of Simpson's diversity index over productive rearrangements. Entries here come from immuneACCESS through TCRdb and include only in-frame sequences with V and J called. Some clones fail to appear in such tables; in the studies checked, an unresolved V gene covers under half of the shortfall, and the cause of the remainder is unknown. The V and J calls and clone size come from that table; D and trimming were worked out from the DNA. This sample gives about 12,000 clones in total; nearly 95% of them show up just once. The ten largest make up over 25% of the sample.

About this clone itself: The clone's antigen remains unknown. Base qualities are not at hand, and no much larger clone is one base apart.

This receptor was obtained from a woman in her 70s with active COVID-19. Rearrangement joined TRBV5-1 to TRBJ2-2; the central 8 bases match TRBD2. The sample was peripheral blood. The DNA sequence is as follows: TGCGCCAGCAGCCGAACTAGCGGCTACACCGGGGAGCTGTTTTTT. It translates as CASSRTSGYTGELFF.